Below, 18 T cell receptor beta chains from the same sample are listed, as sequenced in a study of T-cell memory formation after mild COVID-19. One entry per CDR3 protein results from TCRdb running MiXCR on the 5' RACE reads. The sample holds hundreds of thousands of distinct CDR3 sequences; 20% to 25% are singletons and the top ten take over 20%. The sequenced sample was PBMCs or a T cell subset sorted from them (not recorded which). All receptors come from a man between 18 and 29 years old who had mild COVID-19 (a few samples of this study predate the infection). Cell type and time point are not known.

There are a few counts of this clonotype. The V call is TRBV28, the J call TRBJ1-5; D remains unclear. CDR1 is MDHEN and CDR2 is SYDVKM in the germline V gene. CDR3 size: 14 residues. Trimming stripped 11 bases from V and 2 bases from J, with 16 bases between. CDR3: CAGAGSSRNQPQHF. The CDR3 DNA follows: TGTGCCGGCGCGGGTAGTAGTCGCAATCAGCCCCAGCATTTT.

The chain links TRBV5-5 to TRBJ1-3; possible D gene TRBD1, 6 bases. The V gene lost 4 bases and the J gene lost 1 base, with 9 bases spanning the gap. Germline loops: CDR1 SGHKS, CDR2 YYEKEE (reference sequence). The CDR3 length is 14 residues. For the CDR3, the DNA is TGTGCCAGCAGCCGGGGGGCGTCTGGAAACACCATATATTTT. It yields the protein CASSRGASGNTIYF.

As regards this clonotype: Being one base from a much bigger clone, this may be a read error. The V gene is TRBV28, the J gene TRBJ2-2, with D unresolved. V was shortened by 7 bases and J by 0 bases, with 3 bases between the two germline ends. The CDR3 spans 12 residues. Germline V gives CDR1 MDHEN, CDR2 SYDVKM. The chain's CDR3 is CASIPNTGELFF. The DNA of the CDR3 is TGTGCCAGCATCCCGAACACCGGGGAGCTGTTTTTT.

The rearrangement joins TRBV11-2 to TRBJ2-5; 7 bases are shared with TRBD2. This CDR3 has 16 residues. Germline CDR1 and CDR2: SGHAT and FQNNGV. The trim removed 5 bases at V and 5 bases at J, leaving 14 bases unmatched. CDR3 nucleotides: TGTGCCAGCAGCCCTTCGGTCTACAGGCGGGGGGAGACCCAGTACTTC. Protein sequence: CASSPSVYRRGETQYF.

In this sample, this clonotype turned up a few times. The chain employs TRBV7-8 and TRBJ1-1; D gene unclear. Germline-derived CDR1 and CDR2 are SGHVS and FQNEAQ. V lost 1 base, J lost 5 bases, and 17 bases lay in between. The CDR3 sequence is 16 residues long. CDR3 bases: TGTGCCAGCAGCTTAGAGCACCCCGGGATCGGAACTGAAGCTTTCTTT. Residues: CASSLEHPGIGTEAFF. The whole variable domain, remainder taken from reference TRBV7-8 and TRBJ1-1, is GAGVSQSPRYKVAKRGQDVALRCDPISGHVSLFWYQQALGQGPEFLTYFQNEAQLDKSGLPSDRFFAERPEGSVSTLKIQRTQQEDSAVYLCASSLEHPGIGTEAFFGQGTRLTVV.

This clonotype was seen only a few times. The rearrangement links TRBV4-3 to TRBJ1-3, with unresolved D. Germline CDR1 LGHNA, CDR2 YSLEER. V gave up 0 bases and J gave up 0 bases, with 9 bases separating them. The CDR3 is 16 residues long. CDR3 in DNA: TGCGCCAGCAGCCAAGACAACTCCATCTCTGGAAACACCATATATTTT. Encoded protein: CASSQDNSISGNTIYF.

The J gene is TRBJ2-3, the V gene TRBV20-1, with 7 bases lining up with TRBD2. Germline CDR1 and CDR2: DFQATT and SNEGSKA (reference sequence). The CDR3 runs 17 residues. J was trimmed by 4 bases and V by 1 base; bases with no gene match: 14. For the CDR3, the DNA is TGCAGTGCTAGAGGAGGTTCCTACGGGGGGTGGGCAGATACGCAGTATTTT. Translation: CSARGGSYGGWADTQYF.

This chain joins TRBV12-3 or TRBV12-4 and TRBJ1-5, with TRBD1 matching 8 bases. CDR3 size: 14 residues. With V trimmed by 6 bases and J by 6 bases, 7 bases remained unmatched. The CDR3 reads CASSPAGGSQPQHF. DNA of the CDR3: TGTGCCAGCAGCCCCGCAGGGGGCAGTCAGCCCCAGCATTTT.

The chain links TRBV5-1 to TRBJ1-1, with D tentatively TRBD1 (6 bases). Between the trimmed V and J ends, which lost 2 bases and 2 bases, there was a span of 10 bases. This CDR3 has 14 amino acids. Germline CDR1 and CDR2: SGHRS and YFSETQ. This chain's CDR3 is CASSFDRINTEAFF. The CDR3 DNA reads TGCGCCAGCAGCTTCGACAGGATTAACACTGAAGCTTTCTTT.

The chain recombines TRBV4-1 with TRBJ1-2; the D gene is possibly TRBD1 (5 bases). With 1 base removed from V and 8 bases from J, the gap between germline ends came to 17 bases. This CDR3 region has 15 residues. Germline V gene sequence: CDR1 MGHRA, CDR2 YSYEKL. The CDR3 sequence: CASSQVPRGVRGYTF. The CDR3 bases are TGCGCCAGCAGCCAAGTCCCTAGGGGAGTAAGAGGCTACACCTTC.

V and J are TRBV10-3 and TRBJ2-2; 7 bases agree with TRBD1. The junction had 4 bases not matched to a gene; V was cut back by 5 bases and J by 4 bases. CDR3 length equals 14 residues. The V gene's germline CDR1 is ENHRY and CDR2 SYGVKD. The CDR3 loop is CAISWDRSTGELFF. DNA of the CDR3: TGTGCCATCAGTTGGGACAGATCCACCGGGGAGCTGTTTTTT.

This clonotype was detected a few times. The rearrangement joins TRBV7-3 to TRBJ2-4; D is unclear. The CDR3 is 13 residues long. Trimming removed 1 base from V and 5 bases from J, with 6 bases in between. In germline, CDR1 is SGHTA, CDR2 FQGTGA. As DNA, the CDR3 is TGTGCCAGCAGCTTAAAAGGAGAAAACATTCAGTACTTC. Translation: CASSLKGENIQYF. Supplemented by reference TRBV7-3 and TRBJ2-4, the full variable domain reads GAGVSQTPSNKVTEKGKYVELRCDPISGHTALYWYRQSLGQGPEFLIYFQGTGAADDSGLPNDRFFAVRPEGSVSTLKIQRTERGDSAVYLCASSLKGENIQYFGAGTRLSVL.

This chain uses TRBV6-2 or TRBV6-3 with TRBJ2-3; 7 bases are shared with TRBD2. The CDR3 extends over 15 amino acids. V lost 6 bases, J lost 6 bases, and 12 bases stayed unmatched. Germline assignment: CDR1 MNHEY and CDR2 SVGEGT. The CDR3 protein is CASRYGGTRADTQYF. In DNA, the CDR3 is TGTGCCAGCAGGTACGGGGGGACCAGGGCCGATACGCAGTATTTT.

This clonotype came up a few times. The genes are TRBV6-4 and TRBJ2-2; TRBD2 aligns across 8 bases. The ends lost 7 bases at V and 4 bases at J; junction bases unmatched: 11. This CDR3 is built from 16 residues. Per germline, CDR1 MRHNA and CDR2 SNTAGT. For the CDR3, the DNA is TGTGCCAGCACCGCCCCGGGACTAGGGGGCACCGGGGAGCTGTTTTTT. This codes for CASTAPGLGGTGELFF.

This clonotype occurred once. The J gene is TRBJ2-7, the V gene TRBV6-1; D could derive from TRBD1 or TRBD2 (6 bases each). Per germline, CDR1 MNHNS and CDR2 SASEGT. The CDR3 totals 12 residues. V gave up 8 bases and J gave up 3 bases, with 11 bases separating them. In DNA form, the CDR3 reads TGTGCCAGCTCCCGGGGGCTCTACGAGCAGTACGTC. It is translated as CASSRGLYEQYV.

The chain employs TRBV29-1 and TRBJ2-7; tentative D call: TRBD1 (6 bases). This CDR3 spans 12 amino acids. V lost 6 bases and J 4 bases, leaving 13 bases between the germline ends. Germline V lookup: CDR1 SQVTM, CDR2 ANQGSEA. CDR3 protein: CSVGQQGYEQYF. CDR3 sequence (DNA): TGCAGCGTGGGGCAACAGGGATACGAGCAGTACTTC.

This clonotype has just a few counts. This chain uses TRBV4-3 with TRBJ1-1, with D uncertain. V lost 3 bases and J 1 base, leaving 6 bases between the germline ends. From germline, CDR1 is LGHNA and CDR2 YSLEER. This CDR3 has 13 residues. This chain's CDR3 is CASSHQWNTEAFF. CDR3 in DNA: TGCGCCAGCAGCCACCAGTGGAACACTGAAGCTTTCTTT.

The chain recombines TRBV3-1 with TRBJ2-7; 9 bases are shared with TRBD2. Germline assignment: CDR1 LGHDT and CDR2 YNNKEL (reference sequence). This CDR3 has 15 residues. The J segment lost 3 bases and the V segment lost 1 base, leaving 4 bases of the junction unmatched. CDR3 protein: CASSQGDSGGYEQYF. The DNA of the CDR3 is TGTGCCAGCAGCCAAGGTGATAGCGGGGGCTACGAGCAGTACTTC.